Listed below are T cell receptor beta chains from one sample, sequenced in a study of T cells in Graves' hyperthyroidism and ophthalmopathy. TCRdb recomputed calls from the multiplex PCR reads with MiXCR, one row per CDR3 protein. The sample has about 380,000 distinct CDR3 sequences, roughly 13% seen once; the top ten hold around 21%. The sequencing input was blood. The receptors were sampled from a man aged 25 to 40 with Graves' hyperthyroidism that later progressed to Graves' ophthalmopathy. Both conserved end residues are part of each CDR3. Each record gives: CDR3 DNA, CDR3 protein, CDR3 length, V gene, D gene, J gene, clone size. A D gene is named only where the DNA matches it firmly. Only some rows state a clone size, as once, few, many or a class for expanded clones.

TGTGCCAGCAGCGCCCGGGACACGGGGCAGTACTTC CASSARDTGQYF 12 TRBV7-6 . TRBJ2-7 many
TGTGCCAGCAGCCGAACGAGGAACACTGAAGCTTTCTTT CASSRTRNTEAFF 13 TRBV11-3 . TRBJ1-1 many
TGTGCCAGCAGTCCACCCACTAGCGTACAGTCAGATACGCAGTATTTT CASSPPTSVQSDTQYF 16 TRBV12-3/TRBV12-4 TRBD2 TRBJ2-3 many
TGCGCCAGCAGCGCGCCTGATCGAACAGGGAGCAATGGCTACACCTTC CASSAPDRTGSNGYTF 16 TRBV5-1 . TRBJ1-2 many
TGTGCCAGCAGCCAGCTTGGGTCCCTCTCCTACAATGAGCAGTTCTTC CASSQLGSLSYNEQFF 16 TRBV11-3 . TRBJ2-1 many
TGTGCCAGCAGTTTAAAGGGGGGGGACACTGAAGCTTTCTTT CASSLKGGDTEAFF 14 TRBV28 . TRBJ1-1 many
TGTGCCAGCAGTTACGGTGGACGGAACACCGGGGAGCTGTTTTTT CASSYGGRNTGELFF 15 TRBV6-5 . TRBJ2-2 .
TGTGCCAGCAGTGAACAGGGTTATAGCAATCAGCCCCAGCATTTT CASSEQGYSNQPQHF 15 TRBV6-1 . TRBJ1-5 many
TGTGCCAGCAGCTGGACAGGGGTTGACTATGGCTACACCTTC CASSWTGVDYGYTF 14 TRBV5-5 TRBD1 TRBJ1-2 .
TGTGCCAGCAGCTTGGCCGGGGGTTCGGCTAACTATGGCTACACCTTC CASSLAGGSANYGYTF 16 TRBV5-5 . TRBJ1-2 .
TGTGCCTGGAGTGGGGGGGCGTACATTCAGTACTTC CAWSGGAYIQYF 12 TRBV30 . TRBJ2-4 many
TGTGCCAGCAGTTACGACCCTCGCAGGGACGTGAGCTCCTATAATTCACCCCTCCACTTT CASSYDPRRDVSSYNSPLHF 20 TRBV6-5 . TRBJ1-6 .
TGTGCCAACACCCCTGAGAGGGGGCGTCGGACTGAAGCTTTCTTT CANTPERGRRTEAFF 15 TRBV6-1 TRBD1 TRBJ1-1 many
TGTGCCAGCAGTCCCATTTTCAGCGGGGGTGGTGATGAGCAGTTCTTC CASSPIFSGGGDEQFF 16 TRBV12-3/TRBV12-4 TRBD2 TRBJ2-1 many
TGTGCTAGTGGTTTGGGACTAAACAATCAGCCCCAGCATTTT CASGLGLNNQPQHF 14 TRBV12-5 . TRBJ1-5 many
TGTGCCAGCAGCGTAGTAGGGCTAGCCACCGGGGAGCTGTTTTTT CASSVVGLATGELFF 15 TRBV5-1 . TRBJ2-2 .
TGCGCCAGCAGCGGAAGCTGGGACACCCTCACAGATACGCAGTATTTT CASSGSWDTLTDTQYF 16 TRBV5-1 . TRBJ2-3 .
TGTGCCAGCAGCCCCGGACAGGGGGACGACGAGCAGTACTTC CASSPGQGDDEQYF 14 TRBV6-2/TRBV6-3 TRBD1 TRBJ2-7 few
TGCAGTGCCGTAGCGGGGGGGCCCCGTGAGCAGTACTTC CSAVAGGPREQYF 13 TRBV20-1 TRBD2 TRBJ2-7 many
TGTGCCAGTAGTAAGGACAGGGTTTCAGATACGCAGTATTTT CASSKDRVSDTQYF 14 TRBV19 TRBD1 TRBJ2-3 .
TGTGCCAGCAGTTTATCCCCCCAAGGAGGTGTAGACACTGAAGCTTTCTTT CASSLSPQGGVDTEAFF 17 TRBV28 . TRBJ1-1 many
TGCAGCGTTGTCCAAAGAGACAGGGCCGAGCAGTACTTC CSVVQRDRAEQYF 13 TRBV29-1 TRBD1 TRBJ2-7 few
TGTGCCTGGAGTGTAGGGGCGGTGAACACTGAAGCTTTCTTT CAWSVGAVNTEAFF 14 TRBV30 . TRBJ1-1 many
TGCAGCGTCTCCTTAGGGGGTCTTAACACTGAAGCTTTCTTT CSVSLGGLNTEAFF 14 TRBV29-1 . TRBJ1-1 .
TGTGCCAGCAGCTTTTCCGGGACAGGGATGGAAAAACTGTTTTTT CASSFSGTGMEKLFF 15 TRBV5-6 TRBD1 TRBJ1-4 .
TGTGCCAGCAGTGAAGCGACGGGGAGCGGGGCTTTCTTT CASSEATGSGAFF 13 TRBV2 . TRBJ1-1 many
TGTGCCAGCAGAGAGACACCGAACACCGGGGAGCTGTTTTTT CASRETPNTGELFF 14 TRBV6-1 . TRBJ2-2 once
TGTGCCAGCAGTCGATACAGGGCTGAAGCTTTCTTT CASSRYRAEAFF 12 TRBV6-2/TRBV6-3 . TRBJ1-1 many
TGCGCCAGCAGCTTGGCGTCGCGTTCACCCCTCCACTTT CASSLASRSPLHF 13 TRBV5-1 . TRBJ1-6 .